These 8 T cell receptor beta chains originate from one sample sequenced in a study of technical replicates of blood from a handful of donors. TCRdb keeps only in-frame clones here, not all; method: immunoSEQ multiplex PCR. The profile shows 50,000 or so clones, 92% of them singletons. Sequenced input: PBMCs. All receptors come from a human donor in good health. Some clones in this sample may be carry-over from other donors' samples.

The V gene is TRBV5-4, the J gene TRBJ2-5, with TRBD2 matching 7 bases. The V segment lost 4 bases and the J segment 3 bases; nucleotides outside the gene matches: 3. The CDR3 extends over 13 amino acids. CDR1 and CDR2 from the germline V gene are SGHNT and YYREEE (reference sequence). The CDR3 region is CASSGAGEETQYF. The CDR3 DNA follows: TGTGCCAGCAGCGGGGCGGGGGAAGAGACCCAGTACTTC.

The gene calls are TRBV19 and TRBJ2-2; tentatively, D is TRBD1 (5 bases). CDR3 length: 14 amino acids. Germline values: CDR1 LNHDA, CDR2 SQIVND (reference sequence). V lost 6 bases and J lost 6, with 14 bases in between. In DNA, the CDR3 is TGTGCCAGTAGCCCTCTGTCAGGGTCCGGGGAGCTGTTTTTT. It translates to CASSPLSGSGELFF.

The J gene is TRBJ2-1, the V gene TRBV5-4; 11 positions agree with TRBD2. Germline trimming cut 4 bases from V and 0 bases from J; bases unmatched to any gene: 0. Germline loops: CDR1 SGHNT, CDR2 YYREEE (reference sequence). The CDR3 covers 15 residues. Here the CDR3 DNA reads TGTGCCAGCAGCGGGACTAGCGGCTCCTACAATGAGCAGTTCTTC. This sequence encodes CASSGTSGSYNEQFF.

J is TRBJ1-2 and V is TRBV5-6; a weak D match, TRBD1 (6 bases). The CDR3 extends over 14 amino acids. Per germline, CDR1 SGHDT and CDR2 YYEEEE. Trimming took 4 bases from V and 7 from J, leaving 17 bases between them. The CDR3 spells CASSRGAGARGYTF. CDR3 DNA sequence: TGTGCCAGCAGCCGTGGGGCAGGGGCTCGTGGCTACACCTTC.

The chain has TRBV12-5 and TRBJ1-5, with a weak D call TRBD1 (6 bases). The V and J ends lost 5 bases and 3 bases respectively, with 11 bases between them. The V gene's germline CDR1 is LGHNT and CDR2 FRNRAP. This CDR3 comprises 14 residues. The CDR3 reads CASGVTGYNQPQHF. The CDR3 coding sequence is TGTGCTAGTGGTGTTACAGGGTACAATCAGCCCCAGCATTTT.

This chain joins TRBV4-2 and TRBJ1-1; unclear D gene. Trimming shortened V by 0 bases and J by 4 bases, and 9 bases separated the two germline ends. CDR1 LGHNA and CDR2 YNFKEQ come from the germline V gene. This CDR3 is 14 amino acids long. For the CDR3, the DNA is TGTGCCAGCAGCCAAGATTCCAGATCCACTGAAGCTTTCTTT. Encoded protein: CASSQDSRSTEAFF.

The rearrangement uses TRBV5-4 and TRBJ1-1, with 7 bases that match TRBD1. CDR3 size: 17 residues. After removal of 4 bases from V and 2 bases from J, the junction contained 14 bases not matched to a gene. CDR1 and CDR2 from the germline V gene are SGHNT and YYREEE (reference sequence). This CDR3 is CASSPVGGARSNTEAFF. The CDR3, as DNA: TGTGCCAGCAGCCCAGTAGGGGGCGCGAGGTCTAACACTGAAGCTTTCTTT.

V usage is TRBV2 and J usage is TRBJ1-5; D is unresolved. The CDR3 sequence is 14 residues long. Germline loops: CDR1 SNHLY, CDR2 FYNNEI. The V end was cut by 2 bases, the J end by 5 bases, with 10 bases between. CDR3 amino acids: CASSESVPDQPQHF. CDR3 nucleotides: TGTGCCAGCAGTGAATCGGTTCCCGATCAGCCCCAGCATTTT.